The 29 T cell receptor beta chains listed next were all sequenced from one sample in a study of metastatic and nonmetastatic thyroid tumors. From the PCR reads, TCRdb re-called clones with MiXCR. The sample shows around 15,000 clones, roughly 20% of them seen only once. No patient received treatment before thyroid surgery. The specimen sequenced was adjacent normal tissue. The receptors stem from a female donor with papillary thyroid cancer or a benign thyroid nodule (not recorded which). Some clones in this sample may be carry-over from other donors' samples.

In regard to this clone: The final CDR3 position lacks the conserved phenylalanine or tryptophan, pointing to a likely read error. V gene TRBV6-1 combines with J gene TRBJ2-3; D unclear. V lost 1 base and J 10 bases, leaving 15 bases between the germline ends. Germline V gene lookup returns CDR1 MNHNS and CDR2 SASEGT. The CDR3 covers 14 residues. The CDR3 bases are TGTGCCAGCAGTGAAGAAGTTTTTCAGGATGCGCAGTATCTT. Translation gives CASSEEVFQDAQYL.

This chain links TRBV4-1 with TRBJ1-3; no firm D call. The CDR3 spans 16 residues. Germline V gives CDR1 MGHRA, CDR2 YSYEKL. Trimming stripped 0 bases from V and 0 bases from J, with 9 bases between. The CDR3 region is CASSQDAGSSGNTIYF. The CDR3 DNA is TGCGCCAGCAGCCAAGACGCTGGAAGCTCTGGAAACACCATATATTTT.

The sample holds many counts of this clone. Other DNA sequences in the sample encode the same CDR3. The chain recombines TRBV27 with TRBJ1-2; perhaps TRBD1 as D (5 bases). With 6 bases removed from V and 6 bases from J, the gap between germline ends came to 17 bases. This CDR3 spans 14 amino acids. Germline V lookup: CDR1 MNHEY, CDR2 SMNVEV (reference sequence). The CDR3 DNA reads TGTGCCAGCAGCTTTTTAGGGGCTATGGATGGCTACACCTTC. Its protein product is CASSFLGAMDGYTF.

This clone has a count of ten or more. V is TRBV30 and J is TRBJ2-5; D is ambiguous. The germline V and J ends were trimmed by 0 bases and 5 bases, with 10 bases remaining between them. Germline V gene lookup returns CDR1 GTSNPN and CDR2 SVGIG (reference sequence). The CDR3 sequence is 13 residues long. Here the CDR3 DNA reads TGTGCCTGGAGTGTCGGTATCGGGGAGACCCAGTACTTC. Its protein product is CAWSVGIGETQYF.

This chain uses TRBV11-3 with TRBJ2-1; D is ambiguous. Trimming left V 5 bases short and J 0 bases short, with 14 bases between. This CDR3 comprises 16 residues. Germline V gene data show CDR1 as SGHNT and CDR2 as YENEEA. The CDR3 sequence: CASSARLGGSYNEQFF. The CDR3 nucleotides are TGTGCCAGCAGCGCACGACTCGGCGGCTCCTACAATGAGCAGTTCTTC.

This chain uses TRBV20-1 with TRBJ2-1; 7 bases line up with TRBD2. Germline CDR1 DFQATT, CDR2 SNEGSKA (reference sequence). J gave up 1 base and V 7 bases, and 10 bases lay outside the gene matches. The CDR3 contains 15 residues. The CDR3 nucleotides are TGCAGTGGGGGTCTAGCGGATGGGTCCTACAATGAGCAGTTCTTC. Translating gives CSGGLADGSYNEQFF.

The V gene is TRBV2, the J gene TRBJ1-5; TRBD1 aligns across 7 bases. Germline loops: CDR1 SNHLY, CDR2 FYNNEI. Germline trimming cut 6 bases from V and 6 bases from J; bases unmatched to any gene: 14. This CDR3 contains 16 residues. The CDR3 nucleotides are TGTGCCAGCAGGCGATCGACCGGGACAGCAGGTCAGCCCCAGCATTTT. Residues: CASRRSTGTAGQPQHF.

Remarks on this clone: Sequence at one end of the junction differs from germline and may be a read error. The rearrangement links TRBV7-9 to TRBJ2-7; 7 bases agree with TRBD2. The germline V gene has CDR1 SEHNR and CDR2 FQNEAQ (reference sequence). CDR3 length equals 15 residues. Here the CDR3 DNA reads TGTGCCAGCCGCTTAGATGACGCTGGGAGGGACGAGCAGTACTTC. This translates into CASRLDDAGRDEQYF. The full variable domain, with the rest looked up from reference TRBV7-9 and TRBJ2-7, is DTGVSQNPRHKITKRGQNVTFRCDPISEHNRLYWYRQTLGQGPEFLTYFQNEAQLEKSRLLSDRFSAERPKGSFSTLEIQRTEQGDSAMYLCASRLDDAGRDEQYFGPGTRLTVT.

In its sample, this clone was seen many times. The chain is built from TRBV6-1 and TRBJ1-1, with D perhaps matching TRBD1 (5 bases). With 8 bases removed from V and 5 bases from J, the gap between germline ends came to 18 bases. Germline-derived CDR1 and CDR2 are MNHNS and SASEGT. The CDR3 length is 14 residues. CDR3 bases: TGTGCCAGCTTCGGTGGGGGAGAGAGGACTGAAGCTTTCTTT. Encoded protein: CASFGGGERTEAFF.

This sequence joins TRBV11-3 and TRBJ2-2, with unresolved D. Germline V gives CDR1 SGHNT, CDR2 YENEEA. The V gene lost 3 bases and the J gene lost 0 bases, with 5 bases spanning the gap. This CDR3 is 14 amino acids long. The CDR3 bases are TGTGCCAGCAGCTTTGGGGCGAACACCGGGGAGCTGTTTTTT. Translating it yields CASSFGANTGELFF.

This clone is categorized as medium-sized. The chain couples TRBV6-1 to TRBJ1-4, with D perhaps matching TRBD1 (5 bases). Per the germline V gene, CDR1 is MNHNS and CDR2 is SASEGT. Deletions cut 7 bases from V and 11 bases from J, with 11 bases between. The CDR3 is 11 residues long. CDR3 nucleotide sequence: TGTGCCAGCACCACAGGTTCTAAACTGTTTTTT. This sequence encodes CASTTGSKLFF.

The V and J genes are TRBV11-3 and TRBJ1-1; D is undetermined. Germline V lookup: CDR1 SGHNT, CDR2 YENEEA. V was trimmed by 3 bases and J by 7 bases, leaving 9 bases between them. There are 12 residues in the CDR3. The CDR3 loop reads CASSFTAYEAFF. CDR3 coding DNA: TGTGCCAGCAGCTTCACAGCTTATGAAGCTTTCTTT. The variable domain in full, completed from reference TRBV11-3 and TRBJ1-1, reads EAGVVQSPRYKIIEKKQPVAFWCNPISGHNTLYWYLQNLGQGPELLIRYENEEAVDDSQLPKDRFSAERLKGVDSTLKIQPAELGDSAVYLCASSFTAYEAFFGQGTRLTVV.

V and J are TRBV5-1 and TRBJ1-4, with D hard to call. V was pared by 1 base and J by 2 bases, with 3 bases between. The CDR3 has 13 amino acids. Per the germline V gene, CDR1 is SGHRS and CDR2 is YFSETQ. This CDR3 reads CASSLPTNEKLFF. Written as DNA, the CDR3 is TGCGCCAGCAGCTTGCCGACTAATGAAAAACTGTTTTTT.

This clone is termed medium-sized. The CDR3 sequence: CASSLRADSREETQYF. Here the CDR3 DNA reads TGTGCCAGCAGTTTAAGGGCGGACTCCCGGGAAGAGACCCAGTACTTC. This chain connects TRBV6-1 to TRBJ2-5; possible D gene TRBD2, 5 bases. Germline CDR1 and CDR2: MNHNS and SASEGT. Trimming removed 5 bases at V and 3 bases at J, with 19 bases between. The CDR3 extends over 16 amino acids.

The chain recombines TRBV12-3 or TRBV12-4 with TRBJ2-2; unclear D gene. The CDR3 totals 13 residues. V lost 2 bases, J lost 6 bases, and 7 bases lay in between. This CDR3 is CASSLSQAGELFF. The CDR3 coding sequence is TGTGCCAGCAGTTTATCCCAGGCCGGGGAGCTGTTTTTT.

This clone was observed at least ten times. V gene TRBV29-1 combines with J gene TRBJ1-1; D may be TRBD1 (6 bases). V lost 4 bases to trimming and J lost 4 bases, with 13 bases between them. CDR1 is SQVTM and CDR2 is ANQGSEA in the germline V gene. The CDR3 has 13 amino acids. The CDR3 nucleotides are TGCAGCGTTGTACGAGGGGGTCCCACTGAAGCTTTCTTT. Its protein product is CSVVRGGPTEAFF. The variable domain in full, completed from reference TRBV29-1 and TRBJ1-1, reads SAVISQKPSRDICQRGTSLTIQCQVDSQVTMMFWYRQQPGQSLTLIATANQGSEATYESGFVIDKFPISRPNLTFSTLTVSNMSPEDSSIYLCSVVRGGPTEAFFGQGTRLTVV.

The chain joins TRBV20-1 to TRBJ2-7, with a possible D match to TRBD1 (6 bases). Germline V lookup: CDR1 DFQATT, CDR2 SNEGSKA (reference sequence). The CDR3 has 12 amino acids. V lost 6 bases, J lost 10 bases, and 19 bases lay in between. CDR3 bases: TGCAGTGCGAAACTCGCGACAGGTCATCAGTACTTC. This gives the protein CSAKLATGHQYF.

The genes are TRBV29-1 and TRBJ2-7; D call uncertain. CDR1 is SQVTM, CDR2 ANQGSEA, per germline. The CDR3 has 12 residues. V was cut by 4 bases and J by 1 base, with 8 bases left in between. CDR3 nucleotides: TGCAGCGTTGTTGAGTTGTCCTACGAGCAGTACTTC. Translating it yields CSVVELSYEQYF.

The chain is built from TRBV20-1 and TRBJ2-7, with D perhaps matching TRBD2 (5 bases). Trimming cost V 3 bases and J 2 bases, with 17 bases left between them. The CDR3 sequence is 15 residues long. Germline V gene lookup returns CDR1 DFQATT and CDR2 SNEGSKA (reference sequence). In nucleotides, the CDR3 is TGCAGTGCTAGTGAGGGTGGCTCGCGGACCTACGAGCAGTACTTC. Its translation is CSASEGGSRTYEQYF.

This clone is deemed medium-sized (0.01 to 0.1%). The chain recombines TRBV12-3 or TRBV12-4 with TRBJ1-6; the D gene is possibly TRBD1 (5 bases). This CDR3 contains 15 residues. V lost 5 bases to trimming and J lost 4 bases, with 12 bases between them. The CDR3 loop is CASSPGGGYNSPLHF. The CDR3 nucleotides are TGTGCCAGCAGTCCTGGGGGTGGATATAATTCACCCCTCCACTTT.

Only a few counts were recorded for this clone. Since a much larger clone is just one base distant, this may be a read error. The chain recombines TRBV25-1 with TRBJ2-2, with no clear D. V was cut by 4 bases and J by 7 bases, with 7 bases left in between. The CDR3 consists of 12 residues. Germline CDR1 MGHDK, CDR2 SYGVNS. This CDR3 is CASSVTFGELFF. Here the CDR3 DNA reads TGTGCCAGCAGTGTGACCTTCGGGGAGCTGTTTTTT. The variable domain in full, completed from reference TRBV25-1 and TRBJ2-2, reads EADIYQTPRYLVIGTGKKITLECSQTMGHDKMYWYQQDPGMELHLIHYSYGVNSTEKGDLSSESTVSRIRTEHFPLTLESARPSHTSQYLCASSVTFGELFFGEGSRLTVL.

Only a few counts were recorded for this clone. This chain uses TRBV7-2 with TRBJ2-7, with 7 positions matching TRBD1. The V segment lost 3 bases and the J segment 0 bases; nucleotides outside the gene matches: 5. CDR1 and CDR2 (germline): SGHTA, FQGNSA. The length of the CDR3 is 15 residues. DNA for the CDR3: TGTGCCAGCAGCTTCCGGGACAGCCTCTCCTACGAGCAGTACTTC. Residues: CASSFRDSLSYEQYF.

This clone was seen only a few times. This chain joins TRBV19 and TRBJ1-6; TRBD1 agrees at 8 bases. The length of the CDR3 is 14 residues. CDR1 is LNHDA, CDR2 SQIVND, per germline (reference sequence). The junction had 11 bases not matched to a gene; V was cut back by 5 bases and J by 14 bases. CDR3 in DNA: TGTGCCAGTAGTGTGACGGACGGACAGGGAGCCCTCCACTTT. Amino acids: CASSVTDGQGALHF. The full variable domain, in which reference TRBV19 and TRBJ1-6 provide the parts outside the CDR3, is DGGITQSPKYLFRKEGQNVTLSCEQNLNHDAMYWYRQDPGQGLRLIYYSQIVNDFQKGDIAEGYSVSREKKESFPLTVTSAQKNPTAFYLCASSVTDGQGALHFGNGTRLTVT.

This clone was counted between two and nine times. The gene calls are TRBV6-1 and TRBJ2-1; possibly TRBD2 for D (6 bases). Germline values: CDR1 MNHNS, CDR2 SASEGT. The CDR3 covers 13 residues. V lost 4 bases to trimming and J lost 9 bases, with 13 bases between them. This chain's CDR3 is CASSAEGVGEQFF. CDR3 DNA: TGTGCCAGCAGTGCGGAGGGAGTGGGTGAGCAGTTCTTC.

This clone was seen repeatedly, ten times or more. V and J are TRBV9 and TRBJ2-1; D gene unclear. Per the germline V gene, CDR1 is SGDLS and CDR2 is YYNGEE. With 4 bases removed from V and 7 bases from J, the gap between germline ends came to 15 bases. CDR3 length equals 14 residues. For the CDR3, the DNA is TGTGCCAGCAGCCCCCCCCCAGGAACGAATGAGCAGTTCTTC. It specifies CASSPPPGTNEQFF.

This clone is medium-sized. The rearrangement links TRBV11-2 to TRBJ1-2; 9 nucleotides line up with TRBD1. This CDR3 has 13 amino acids. The trim removed 6 bases at V and 6 bases at J, leaving 5 bases unmatched. Germline CDR1 SGHAT, CDR2 FQNNGV. The CDR3 is CASSRTGDNGYTF. The CDR3 DNA follows: TGTGCCAGCAGTCGGACAGGGGATAATGGCTACACCTTC.

This clone counts as medium-sized. The chain combines TRBV27 with TRBJ2-7; D gene unclear. The germline CDR1 and CDR2 sequences are MNHEY and SMNVEV (reference sequence). Trimming took 5 bases from V and 6 from J, leaving 8 bases between them. CDR3 length: 11 amino acids. The chain's CDR3 is CASSSRVEQYF. The CDR3 nucleotides read TGTGCCAGCAGTAGTAGGGTCGAGCAGTACTTC.

The chain has TRBV20-1 and TRBJ2-5, with 10 bases lining up with TRBD2. This CDR3 contains 15 residues. Germline V lookup: CDR1 DFQATT, CDR2 SNEGSKA (reference sequence). After removal of 5 bases from V and 1 base from J, the junction contained 7 bases not matched to a gene. CDR3 protein: CSAPGTSVGQETQYF. In DNA form, the CDR3 reads TGCAGTGCTCCCGGGACTAGCGTAGGCCAAGAGACCCAGTACTTC.

This chain uses TRBV6-1 with TRBJ2-3, with 10 bases aligning to TRBD2. J was trimmed by 8 bases and V by 7 bases; bases with no gene match: 12. Germline CDR1 reads MNHNS; CDR2 reads SASEGT. This CDR3 contains 15 residues. CDR3: CASKQEIRLAGTQYF. CDR3 bases: TGTGCCAGCAAACAAGAAATAAGACTAGCGGGTACGCAGTATTTT.